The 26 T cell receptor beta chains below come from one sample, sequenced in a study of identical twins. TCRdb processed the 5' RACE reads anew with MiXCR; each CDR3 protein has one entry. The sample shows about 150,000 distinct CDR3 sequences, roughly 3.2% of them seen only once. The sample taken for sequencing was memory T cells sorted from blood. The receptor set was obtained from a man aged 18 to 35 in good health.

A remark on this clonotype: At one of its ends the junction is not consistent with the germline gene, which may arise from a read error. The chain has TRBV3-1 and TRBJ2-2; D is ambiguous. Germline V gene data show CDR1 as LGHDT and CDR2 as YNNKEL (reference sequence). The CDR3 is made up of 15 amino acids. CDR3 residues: CAGSQGLVDTGELFF. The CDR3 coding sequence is TGTGCCGGCAGCCAAGGTCTAGTGGACACCGGGGAGCTGTTTTTT.

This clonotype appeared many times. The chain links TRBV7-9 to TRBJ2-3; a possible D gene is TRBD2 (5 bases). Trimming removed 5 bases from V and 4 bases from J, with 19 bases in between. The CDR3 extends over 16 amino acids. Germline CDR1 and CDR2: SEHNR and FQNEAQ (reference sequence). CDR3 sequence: CASSPDGKRVSDTQYF. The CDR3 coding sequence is TGTGCCAGCAGCCCCGACGGGAAGAGGGTCTCAGATACGCAGTATTTT.

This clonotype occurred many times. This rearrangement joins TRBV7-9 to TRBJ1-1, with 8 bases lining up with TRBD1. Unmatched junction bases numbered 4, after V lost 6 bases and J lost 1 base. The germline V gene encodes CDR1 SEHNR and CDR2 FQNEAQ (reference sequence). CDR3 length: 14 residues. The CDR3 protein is CASRQGASNTEAFF. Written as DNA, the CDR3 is TGTGCCAGCAGGCAGGGGGCTTCGAACACTGAAGCTTTCTTT. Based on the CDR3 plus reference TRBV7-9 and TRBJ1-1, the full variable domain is DTGVSQNPRHKITKRGQNVTFRCDPISEHNRLYWYRQTLGQGPEFLTYFQNEAQLEKSRLLSDRFSAERPKGSFSTLEIQRTEQGDSAMYLCASRQGASNTEAFFGQGTRLTVV.

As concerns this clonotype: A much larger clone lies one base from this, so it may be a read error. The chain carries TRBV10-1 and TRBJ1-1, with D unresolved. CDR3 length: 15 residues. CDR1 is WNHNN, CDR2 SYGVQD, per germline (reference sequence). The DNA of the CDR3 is TGCGCCGGCAGTGAGTCGAGAGGATTCCGGACTGAAGCTTTCTTT. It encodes CAGSESRGFRTEAFF.

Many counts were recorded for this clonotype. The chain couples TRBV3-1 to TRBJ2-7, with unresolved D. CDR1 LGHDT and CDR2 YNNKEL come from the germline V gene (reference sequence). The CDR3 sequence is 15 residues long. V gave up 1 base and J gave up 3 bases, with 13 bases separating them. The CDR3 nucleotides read TGTGCCAGCAGCCAAGGGCCAATACCAAACTACGAGCAGTACTTC. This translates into CASSQGPIPNYEQYF.

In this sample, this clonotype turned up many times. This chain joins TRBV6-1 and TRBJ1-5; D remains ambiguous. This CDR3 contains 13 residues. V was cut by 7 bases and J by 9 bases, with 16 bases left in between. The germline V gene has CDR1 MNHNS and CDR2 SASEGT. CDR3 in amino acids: CASMAAWSAPQHF. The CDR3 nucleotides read TGTGCCAGCATGGCTGCCTGGTCGGCGCCCCAGCATTTT.

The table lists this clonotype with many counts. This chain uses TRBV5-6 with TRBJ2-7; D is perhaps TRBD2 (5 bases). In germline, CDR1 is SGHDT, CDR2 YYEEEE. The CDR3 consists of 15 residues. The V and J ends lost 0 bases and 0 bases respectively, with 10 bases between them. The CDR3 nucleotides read TGTGCCAGCAGCTTGGGGCGGGTTAGCTCCTACGAGCAGTACGTC. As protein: CASSLGRVSSYEQYV.

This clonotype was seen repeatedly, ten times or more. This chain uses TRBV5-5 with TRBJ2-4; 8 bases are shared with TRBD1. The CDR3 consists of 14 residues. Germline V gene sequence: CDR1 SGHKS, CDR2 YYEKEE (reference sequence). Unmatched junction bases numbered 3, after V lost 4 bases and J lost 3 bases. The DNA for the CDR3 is TGTGCCAGCAGCCCGGGACAGGTCAAAAACATTCAGTACTTC. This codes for CASSPGQVKNIQYF.

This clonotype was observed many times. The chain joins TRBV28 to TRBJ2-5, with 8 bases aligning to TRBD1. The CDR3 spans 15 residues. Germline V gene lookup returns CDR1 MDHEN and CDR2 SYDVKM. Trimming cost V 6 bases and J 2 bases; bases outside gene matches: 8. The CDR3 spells CASRGSGTGQETQYF. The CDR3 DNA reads TGTGCCAGCAGAGGATCCGGGACAGGACAAGAGACCCAGTACTTC.

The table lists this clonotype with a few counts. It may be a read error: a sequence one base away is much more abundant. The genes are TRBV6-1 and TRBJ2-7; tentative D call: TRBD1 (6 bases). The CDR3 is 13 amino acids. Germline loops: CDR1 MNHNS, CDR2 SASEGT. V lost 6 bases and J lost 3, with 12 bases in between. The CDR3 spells CASRKKGVYEQYF. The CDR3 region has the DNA TGTGCCAGCAGGAAAAAGGGGGTCTACGAGCAGTACTTC.

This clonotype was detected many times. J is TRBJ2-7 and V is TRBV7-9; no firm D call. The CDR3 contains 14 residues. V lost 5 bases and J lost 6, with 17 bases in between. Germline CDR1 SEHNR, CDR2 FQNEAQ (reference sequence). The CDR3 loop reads CASSAGPPPLEQYF. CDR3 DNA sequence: TGTGCCAGCAGCGCCGGGCCACCCCCTCTCGAGCAGTACTTC. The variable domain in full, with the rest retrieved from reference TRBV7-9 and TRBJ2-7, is DTGVSQNPRHKITKRGQNVTFRCDPISEHNRLYWYRQTLGQGPEFLTYFQNEAQLEKSRLLSDRFSAERPKGSFSTLEIQRTEQGDSAMYLCASSAGPPPLEQYFGPGTRLTVT.

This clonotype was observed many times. The CDR3 nucleotides read TGTGCCAGCAGTTTCGGGCGGGAGGGCCGCCGAGAGCAGTTCTTC. Protein product: CASSFGREGRREQFF. The V gene is TRBV12-3 or TRBV12-4, the J gene TRBJ2-1; 9 bases match TRBD2. The ends lost 3 bases at V and 10 bases at J; junction bases unmatched: 10. The CDR3 contains 15 residues.

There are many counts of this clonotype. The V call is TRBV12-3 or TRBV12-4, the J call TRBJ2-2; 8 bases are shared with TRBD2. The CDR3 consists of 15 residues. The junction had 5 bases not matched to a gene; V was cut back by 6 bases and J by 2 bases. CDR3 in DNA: TGTGCCAGCAGGGGTAGCGGGACTAACACCGGGGAGCTGTTTTTT. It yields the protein CASRGSGTNTGELFF.

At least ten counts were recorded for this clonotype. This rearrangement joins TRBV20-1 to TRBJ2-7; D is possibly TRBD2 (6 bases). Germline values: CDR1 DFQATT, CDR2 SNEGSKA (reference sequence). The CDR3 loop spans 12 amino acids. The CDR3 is CRVLAGTNEQYF. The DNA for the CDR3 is TGCAGGGTACTGGCGGGAACGAACGAGCAGTACTTC.

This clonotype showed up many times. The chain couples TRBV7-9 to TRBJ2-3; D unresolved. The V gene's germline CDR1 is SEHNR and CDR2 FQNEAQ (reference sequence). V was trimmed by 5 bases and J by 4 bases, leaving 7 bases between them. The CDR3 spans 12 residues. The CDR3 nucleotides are TGTGCCAGCAGCCTTATGTCAGATACGCAGTATTTT. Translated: CASSLMSDTQYF.

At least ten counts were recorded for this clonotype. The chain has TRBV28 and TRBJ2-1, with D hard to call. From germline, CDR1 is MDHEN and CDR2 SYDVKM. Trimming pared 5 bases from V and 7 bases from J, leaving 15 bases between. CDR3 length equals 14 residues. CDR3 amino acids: CASSTADPLNEQFF. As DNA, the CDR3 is TGTGCCAGCAGTACAGCTGATCCTCTTAATGAGCAGTTCTTC.

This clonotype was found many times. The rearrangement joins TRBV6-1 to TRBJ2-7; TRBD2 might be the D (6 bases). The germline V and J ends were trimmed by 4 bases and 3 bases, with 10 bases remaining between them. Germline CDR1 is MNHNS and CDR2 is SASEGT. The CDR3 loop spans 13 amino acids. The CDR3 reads CASSGGTDYEQYV. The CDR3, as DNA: TGTGCCAGCAGTGGAGGGACTGACTACGAGCAGTACGTC.

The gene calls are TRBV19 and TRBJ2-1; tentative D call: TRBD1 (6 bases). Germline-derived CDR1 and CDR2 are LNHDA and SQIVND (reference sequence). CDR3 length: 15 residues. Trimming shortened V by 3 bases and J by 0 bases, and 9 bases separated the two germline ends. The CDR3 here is CASSITGSSYNEQFF. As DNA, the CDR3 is TGTGCCAGTAGTATCACAGGGAGCTCCTACAATGAGCAGTTCTTC.

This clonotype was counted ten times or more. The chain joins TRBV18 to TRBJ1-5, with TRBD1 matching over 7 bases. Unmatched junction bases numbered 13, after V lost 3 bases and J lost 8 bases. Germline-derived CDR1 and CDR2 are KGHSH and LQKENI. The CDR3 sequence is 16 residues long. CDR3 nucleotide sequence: TGTGCCAGCTCACCGGACAGGAACGGAGTAAGGGAGCCCCAGCATTTT. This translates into CASSPDRNGVREPQHF. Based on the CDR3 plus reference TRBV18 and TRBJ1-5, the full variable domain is NAGVMQNPRHLVRRRGQEARLRCSPMKGHSHVYWYRQLPEEGLKFMVYLQKENIIDESGMPKERFSAEFPKEGPSILRIQQVVRGDSAAYFCASSPDRNGVREPQHFGDGTRLSIL.

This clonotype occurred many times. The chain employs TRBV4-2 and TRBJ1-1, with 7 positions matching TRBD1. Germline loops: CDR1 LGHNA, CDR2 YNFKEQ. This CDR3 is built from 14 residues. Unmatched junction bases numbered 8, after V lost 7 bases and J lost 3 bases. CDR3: CASTQTDRDTEAFF. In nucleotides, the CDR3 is TGTGCCAGCACCCAGACAGACAGGGACACTGAAGCTTTCTTT.

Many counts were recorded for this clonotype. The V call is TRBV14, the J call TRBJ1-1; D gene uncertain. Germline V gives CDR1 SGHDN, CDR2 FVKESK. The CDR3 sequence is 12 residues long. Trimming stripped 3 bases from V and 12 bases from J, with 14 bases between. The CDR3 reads CASSQGSKDPFF. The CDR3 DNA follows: TGTGCCAGCAGCCAGGGGTCGAAGGATCCTTTCTTT.

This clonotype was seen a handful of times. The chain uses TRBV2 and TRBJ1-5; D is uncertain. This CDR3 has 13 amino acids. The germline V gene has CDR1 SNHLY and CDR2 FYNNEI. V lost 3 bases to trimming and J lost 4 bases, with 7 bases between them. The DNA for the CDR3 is TGTGCCAGCAGTGACCGGACTAATCAGCCCCAGCATTTT. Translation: CASSDRTNQPQHF.

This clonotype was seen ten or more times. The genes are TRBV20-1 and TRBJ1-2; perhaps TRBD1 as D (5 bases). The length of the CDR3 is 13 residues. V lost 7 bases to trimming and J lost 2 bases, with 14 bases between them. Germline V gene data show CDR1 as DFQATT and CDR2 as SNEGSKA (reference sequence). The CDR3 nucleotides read TGCAGTGTTCCCAGGGAGGGAAACTATGGCTACACCTTC. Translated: CSVPREGNYGYTF.

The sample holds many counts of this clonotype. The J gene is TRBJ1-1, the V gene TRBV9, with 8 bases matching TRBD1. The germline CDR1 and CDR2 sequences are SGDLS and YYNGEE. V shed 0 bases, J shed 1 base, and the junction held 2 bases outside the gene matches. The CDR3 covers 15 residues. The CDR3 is CASSVVDRGNTEAFF. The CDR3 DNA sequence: TGTGCCAGCAGCGTAGTCGACAGGGGGAACACTGAAGCTTTCTTT.

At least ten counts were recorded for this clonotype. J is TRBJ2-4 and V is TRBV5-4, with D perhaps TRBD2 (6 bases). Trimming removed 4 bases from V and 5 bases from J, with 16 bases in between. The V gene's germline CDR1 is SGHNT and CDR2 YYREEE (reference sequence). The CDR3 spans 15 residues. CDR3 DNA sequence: TGTGCCAGCAGCATACCCCATGGAGGGCAAAACATTCAGTACTTC. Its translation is CASSIPHGGQNIQYF.

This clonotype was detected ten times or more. CDR3 residues: CASSHGTGDGYTF. CDR3 DNA sequence: TGTGCCAGCAGCCACGGGACAGGGGATGGCTACACCTTC. This rearrangement joins TRBV3-1 to TRBJ1-2, with 10 bases matching TRBD1. V shed 3 bases and J 6 bases; nucleotides not matched to a gene: 1. There are 13 residues in the CDR3. The germline gives CDR1 LGHDT, CDR2 YNNKEL (reference sequence).